Below, 2 T cell receptor beta chains from the same sample are listed, as sequenced in a study of T cell changes during pregnancy in multiple sclerosis. The assay was immunoSEQ multiplex PCR, and TCRdb's table has in-frame clones only and misses some. The sample lists almost 20,000 clones; 80% to 90% were seen once. Source: CD8+ T cells from peripheral blood mononuclear cells, taken after pregnancy. The source of these receptors is a female donor in good health, enrolled as a control in a pregnancy study.

This clone rates as medium-sized. The J gene is TRBJ2-2, the V gene TRBV4-3; 7 bases line up with TRBD2. J was trimmed by 10 bases and V by 0 bases; bases with no gene match: 11. CDR1 LGHNA and CDR2 YSLEER come from the germline V gene. CDR3 size: 16 residues. CDR3 DNA sequence: TGCGCCAGCAGCCAAGACTCAAGTGGGGGGGTCGAGGAGCTGTTTTTT. The encoded protein is CASSQDSSGGVEELFF.

The chain recombines TRBV5-6 with TRBJ1-1, with 9 nucleotides matching TRBD1. The J segment lost 3 bases and the V segment lost 4 bases, leaving 7 bases of the junction unmatched. Per the germline V gene, CDR1 is SGHDT and CDR2 is YYEEEE. The CDR3 contains 15 residues. CDR3 in amino acids: CASSHETGGDTEAFF. The CDR3 DNA sequence: TGTGCCAGCAGCCACGAGACAGGGGGAGACACTGAAGCTTTCTTT.